This TCR beta chain is drawn from a study of blood T cell repertoires in COVID-19. About the study: There were acute and convalescent COVID-19 samples, and they came from the United States, Italy and Spain.

Germline CDR1 is KGHSH and CDR2 is LQKENI. V was clipped by 6 bases and J by 5 bases, with 6 bases between them. The CDR3 is 11 residues long. This clone was picked up a small number of times. The data were produced by immunoSEQ multiplex PCR, yet TCRdb's version contains in-frame clones alone and is incomplete. The sample contains 250,000 to 350,000 clones, around 87% of which appear only once. Sequencing used peripheral blood. The V call is TRBV18, the J call TRBJ2-3; D gene uncertain. This TCR was sampled from a woman aged 50 to 65 who had recovered from COVID-19. The DNA for the CDR3 is TGTGCCAGCTCCTCCCGAGATACGCAGTATTTT. It specifies CASSSRDTQYF.